This TCR beta chain was sequenced in a study of T-cell memory formation after mild COVID-19. TCRdb redid the calling of the 5' RACE reads with MiXCR, one entry per CDR3 protein. The sample includes around 260,000 distinct CDR3 sequences, roughly 16% of them seen just once. Trimming took off 4 bases at V and 6 bases at J, with 17 bases between the two ends. The CDR3 runs to 15 residues. This clonotype was detected a few times. Input material: PBMCs or a T cell subset sorted from them (not recorded which). This chain connects TRBV12-3 or TRBV12-4 to TRBJ2-3, with D possibly matching TRBD2 (8 bases). The sequence derives from a man aged 18 to 29 who had mild COVID-19 (a few samples of this study predate the infection). Cell type and time point are not known. The CDR3 bases are TGTGCCAGCAGTTCCCGGGGGGGGACAGCCGATACGCAGTATTTT. As protein: CASSSRGGTADTQYF.